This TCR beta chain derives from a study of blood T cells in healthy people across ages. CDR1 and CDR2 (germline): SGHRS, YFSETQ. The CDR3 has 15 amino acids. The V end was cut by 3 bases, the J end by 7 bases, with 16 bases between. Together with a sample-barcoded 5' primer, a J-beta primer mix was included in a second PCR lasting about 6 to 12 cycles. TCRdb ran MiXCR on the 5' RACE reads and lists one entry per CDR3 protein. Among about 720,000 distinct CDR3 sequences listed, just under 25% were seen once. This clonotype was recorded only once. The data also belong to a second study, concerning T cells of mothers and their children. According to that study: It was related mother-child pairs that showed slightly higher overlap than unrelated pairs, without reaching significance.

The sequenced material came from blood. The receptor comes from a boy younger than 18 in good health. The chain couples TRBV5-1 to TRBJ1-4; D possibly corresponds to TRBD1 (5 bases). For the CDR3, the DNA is TGCGCCAGCAGCTCCGCCGGGGACTTCCGTGAAAAACTGTTTTTT. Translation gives CASSSAGDFREKLFF. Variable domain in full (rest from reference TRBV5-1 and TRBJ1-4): KAGVTQTPRYLIKTRGQQVTLSCSPISGHRSVSWYQQTPGQGLQFLFEYFSETQRNKGNFPGRFSGRQFSNSRSEMNVSTLELGDSALYLCASSSAGDFREKLFFGSGTQLSVL.